The clone carrying this T cell receptor (beta chain) was recorded a few times. What it recognizes is unknown. RNA served as the template for amplifying TCR beta CDR3 regions. Second-round multiplex PCR came after first-round RT-PCR with HTBI primers. TCRdb reprocessed the multiplex PCR reads with MiXCR, giving one entry per CDR3 protein. Of 740,000 or so distinct CDR3 sequences listed, approximately 40% were seen once; the top ten hold less than 55%. This CDR3 spans 14 amino acids. Germline V gives CDR1 SEHNR, CDR2 FQNEAQ (reference sequence). The germline V and J ends were trimmed by 7 bases and 1 base, with 14 bases remaining between them. The data originate from a study of Graves' ophthalmopathy and Graves' hyperthyroidism. General study points: Most expanded thyroid clonotypes above 0.001 frequency also appeared in blood.

This chain joins TRBV7-9 and TRBJ2-7; D is perhaps TRBD1 (5 bases). Sequenced input: peripheral blood. The origin of this receptor is an adult man with Graves' ophthalmopathy. The CDR3 sequence is CASTPGSGSYEQYF. CDR3 nucleotide sequence: TGTGCCAGCACCCCAGGGTCAGGGTCCTACGAGCAGTACTTC.